A selection of T cell receptor beta chains follows, all from one sample in a study of blood T cell repertoires in COVID-19. Profiling relied on immunoSEQ multiplex PCR, and the TCRdb table lists in-frame clones only, not all of them. The sample lists over 200,000 clones, 80% to 90% occurring once. The sample was peripheral blood. All receptors derive from a man younger than 40 who had recovered from COVID-19. CDR3s include the opening cysteine and the closing phenylalanine or tryptophan. The order of the fields is V gene, CDR3 length, CDR3 protein.

TRBV6-6 13 CASSYSRQYEQYF
TRBV6-1 16 CASSAFGTGSYNEQFF
TRBV4-3 16 CASSQDTGGYTGELFF
TRBV15 14 CATSREEAAYEQYF
TRBV6-5 15 CASSPPGRREDTQYF
TRBV4-1 17 CASSQDPFQGAGEKLFF
TRBV19 13 CASNRQGADGYTF
TRBV25-1 16 CASSELTGGLNTEAFF
TRBV11-2 12 CASSPEPDTQYF
TRBV24-1 15 CATSDFGGTTGELFF
TRBV3-1/TRBV3-2 15 CASSQEHPYLYEQYF
TRBV3-1/TRBV3-2 14 CASSQRQGNSPLHF
TRBV6-5 14 CASSRTGGNYGYTF
TRBV12-3/TRBV12-4 12 CASTPSYNEQFF
TRBV5-1 14 CASSPGQIYSPLHF
TRBV30 14 CAWSFLTGNNEQFF